The 27 T cell receptor beta chains given below trace back to one sample, sequenced in a study of OX40 agonist ivuxolimab in advanced cancers. Assay used: immunoSEQ multiplex PCR; TCRdb lists only in-frame clones, some missing. The data show about 38,000 clones, about nine tenths seen once. The source material was CD4+ or CD8+ T cells sorted from blood, sampled in a trial of the OX40 agonist ivuxolimab. All receptors come from an adult with an advanced solid tumor such as melanoma, head and neck, liver or kidney cancer.

The chain is built from TRBV7-8 and TRBJ2-5; 7 nucleotides match TRBD1. The J segment lost 2 bases and the V segment lost 5 bases, leaving 5 bases of the junction unmatched. CDR3 length equals 14 residues. CDR1 is SGHVS and CDR2 is FQNEAQ in the germline V gene. The DNA for the CDR3 is TGTGCCAGCAGCCCGGGACAGCCACAAGAGACCCAGTACTTC. Translated, it gives CASSPGQPQETQYF.

The chain joins TRBV12-2 to TRBJ2-1; the D call in the table, TRBD2, was not verified against the DNA. TRBV12-2 is a listed pseudogene. The CDR3 has 20 amino acids. The CDR3 loop reads CASRLASDCLAPKAYNEQFF. CDR3 DNA sequence: TGTGCAAGTCGCTTAGCGAGTGATTGCCTAGCCCCTAAAGCCTACAATGAGCAGTTCTTC.

V usage is TRBV5-1 and J usage is TRBJ1-6, with TRBD1 matching over 10 bases. V lost 0 bases, J lost 7 bases, and 4 bases stayed unmatched. This CDR3 is 16 amino acids long. The V gene's germline CDR1 is SGHRS and CDR2 YFSETQ. The CDR3 DNA is TGCGCCAGCAGCTTGGCCCCGGGACAGGGGAATTCACCCCTCCACTTT. Translated, it gives CASSLAPGQGNSPLHF.

V and J are TRBV5-1 and TRBJ2-2; TRBD1 is a possible D gene (6 bases). Deletions cut 1 base from V and 14 bases from J, with 18 bases between. Germline V gene sequence: CDR1 SGHRS, CDR2 YFSETQ. The CDR3 contains 14 residues. Written as DNA, the CDR3 is TGCGCCAGCAGCTTGAACGCTTGGGACACACCTCTGTTTTTT. It translates to CASSLNAWDTPLFF.

The genes are TRBV4-1 and TRBJ1-5, with D perhaps matching TRBD1 (6 bases). The V gene lost 0 bases and the J gene lost 2 bases, with 8 bases spanning the gap. This CDR3 comprises 15 residues. Germline values: CDR1 MGHRA, CDR2 YSYEKL. CDR3 DNA sequence: TGCGCCAGCAGCCAAGAGGGGGGCGGCAATCAGCCCCAGCATTTT. It translates to CASSQEGGGNQPQHF.

This clone is a singleton in its sample. The chain's CDR3 is CASSDPDRAYEQYF. The CDR3 coding sequence is TGTGCCAGCAGCGATCCGGACAGGGCCTACGAGCAGTACTTC. The chain carries TRBV9 and TRBJ2-7; 8 bases are shared with TRBD1. The germline V gene encodes CDR1 SGDLS and CDR2 YYNGEE. The V and J ends lost 3 bases and 2 bases, in that order; junction bases with no gene match: 4. This CDR3 region has 14 residues.

DNA for the CDR3: TGTGCCAGCCGCGGCGGAGGTGGTTCACCCCTCCACTTT. It codes for CASRGGGGSPLHF. V is TRBV19 and J is TRBJ1-6; D not resolved. V lost 9 bases, J lost 9 bases, and 15 bases lay in between. The CDR3 loop spans 13 amino acids. Germline V gene lookup returns CDR1 LNHDA and CDR2 SQIVND (reference sequence).

V is TRBV30 and J is TRBJ2-2; a weak D match, TRBD2 (6 bases). Germline V gives CDR1 GTSNPN, CDR2 SVGIG (reference sequence). The CDR3 runs to 14 residues. The V gene lost 3 bases and the J gene lost 0 bases, with 8 bases spanning the gap. The chain's CDR3 is CAWRGGSNTGELFF. DNA for the CDR3: TGTGCCTGGAGGGGGGGTTCGAACACCGGGGAGCTGTTTTTT. The whole variable domain, filled in from reference TRBV30 and TRBJ2-2, reads SQTIHQWPATLVQPVGSPLSLECTVEGTSNPNLYWYRQAAGRGLQLLFYSVGIGQISSEVPQNLSASRPQDRQFILSSKKLLLSDSGFYLCAWRGGSNTGELFFGEGSRLTVL.

The chain recombines TRBV7-6 with TRBJ2-5; 11 bases map to TRBD2. The CDR3 spans 18 residues. J lost 2 bases, V lost 2 bases, and 10 bases had no gene match. The germline V gene has CDR1 SGHVS and CDR2 FNYEAQ. CDR3 sequence: CASSLFSGGAERQETQYF. In nucleotides, the CDR3 is TGTGCCAGCAGCTTATTTAGCGGGGGGGCCGAAAGGCAAGAGACCCAGTACTTC.

The rearrangement joins TRBV28 to TRBJ1-5; no firm D call. This CDR3 comprises 15 residues. CDR1 MDHEN and CDR2 SYDVKM come from the germline V gene. V was cut by 3 bases and J by 0 bases, with 9 bases left in between. The CDR3 protein is CASSFGRISNQPQHF. DNA for the CDR3: TGTGCCAGCAGTTTTGGACGGATTAGCAATCAGCCCCAGCATTTT.

V and J are TRBV6-4 and TRBJ2-1, with D possibly matching TRBD1 (6 bases). The germline V and J ends were trimmed by 2 bases and 3 bases, with 17 bases remaining between them. CDR1 MRHNA and CDR2 SNTAGT come from the germline V gene. This CDR3 is 17 amino acids long. CDR3 sequence: CASSDLGQCLNYNEQFF. In DNA, the CDR3 is TGTGCCAGCAGTGACCTAGGACAGTGTTTAAACTACAATGAGCAGTTCTTC.

The chain links TRBV7-9 to TRBJ2-1, with 9 bases matching TRBD1. CDR1 and CDR2 from the germline V gene are SEHNR and FQNEAQ (reference sequence). With V trimmed by 1 base and J by 14 bases, 0 bases remained unmatched. The CDR3 runs 11 residues. The DNA for the CDR3 is TGTGCCAGCAGCTTAGGACAGGGGGAGTTCTTC. The encoded protein is CASSLGQGEFF. Together with reference TRBV7-9 and TRBJ2-1, the CDR3 gives the full variable domain: DTGVSQNPRHKITKRGQNVTFRCDPISEHNRLYWYRQTLGQGPEFLTYFQNEAQLEKSRLLSDRFSAERPKGSFSTLEIQRTEQGDSAMYLCASSLGQGEFFGPGTRLTVL.

In DNA form, the CDR3 reads TGTGCCAGCAGTCACGGGATCAGGGAGGCCAAAAACATTCAGTACTTC. This encodes CASSHGIREAKNIQYF. The rearrangement joins TRBV5-4 to TRBJ2-4; D may correspond to TRBD1 or TRBD2 (5 bases each). The germline gives CDR1 SGHNT, CDR2 YYREEE (reference sequence). This CDR3 comprises 16 residues. Trimming removed 5 bases from V and 1 base from J, with 16 bases in between.

The chain carries TRBV19 and TRBJ2-7; 8 positions agree with TRBD1. The CDR3 sequence is 14 residues long. With V trimmed by 3 bases and J by 3 bases, 4 bases remained unmatched. CDR1 is LNHDA and CDR2 is SQIVND in the germline V gene (reference sequence). CDR3 sequence reads: CASSIQGAIYEQYF. CDR3 DNA: TGTGCCAGTAGTATTCAGGGGGCCATCTACGAGCAGTACTTC.

The chain carries TRBV7-9 and TRBJ2-7, with D perhaps TRBD1 or TRBD2 (6 bases each). The V end lost 5 bases, the J end lost 0 bases, and 14 bases lay between the germline ends. This CDR3 has 15 amino acids. Germline assignment: CDR1 SEHNR and CDR2 FQNEAQ (reference sequence). Written as DNA, the CDR3 is TGTGCCAGCAGCGCCGTCGGAGGGGGCTCCTACGAGCAGTACTTC. Its protein product is CASSAVGGGSYEQYF.

This chain joins TRBV4-1 and TRBJ2-4, with 11 bases aligning to TRBD2. The CDR3 is made up of 18 amino acids. The V gene end was trimmed by 1 base and the J gene end by 1 base; junction bases not matched to a gene: 6. CDR1 MGHRA and CDR2 YSYEKL come from the germline V gene. The CDR3, as DNA: TGCGCCAGCAGCCAAGGACCTAGCGGGGGGTCTGCCAAAAACATTCAGTACTTC. This sequence encodes CASSQGPSGGSAKNIQYF.

This clone has only a few counts. The chain is built from TRBV7-9 and TRBJ1-5; D ambiguous. V shed 3 bases and J shed 2 bases, with 2 bases lying between them. The CDR3 contains 12 residues. CDR1 and CDR2 from the germline V gene are SEHNR and FQNEAQ (reference sequence). CDR3 bases: TGTGCCAGCAGCTTGGGCAATCAGCCCCAGCATTTT. Translated, it gives CASSLGNQPQHF. Filled out from reference TRBV7-9 and TRBJ1-5, the complete variable domain reads DTGVSQNPRHKITKRGQNVTFRCDPISEHNRLYWYRQTLGQGPEFLTYFQNEAQLEKSRLLSDRFSAERPKGSFSTLEIQRTEQGDSAMYLCASSLGNQPQHFGDGTRLSIL.

This rearrangement joins TRBV9 to TRBJ2-6; no firm D call. V lost 3 bases and J lost 0, with 16 bases in between. From germline, CDR1 is SGDLS and CDR2 YYNGEE. This CDR3 has 18 residues. The CDR3 region is CASSESWTDSSGANVLTF. CDR3 sequence (DNA): TGTGCCAGCAGCGAAAGTTGGACCGATAGCTCTGGGGCCAACGTCCTGACTTTC.

This chain links TRBV11-2 with TRBJ2-7; weak D call: TRBD2 (5 bases). This CDR3 spans 12 amino acids. Germline V CDR1 and CDR2: SGHAT, FQNNGV. The V end was cut by 5 bases, the J end by 6 bases, with 11 bases between. CDR3 nucleotides: TGTGCCAGCAGCACCCTGCGGGTCGAGCAGTACTTC. This translates into CASSTLRVEQYF.

V gene TRBV2 combines with J gene TRBJ2-1, with 8 bases identical to TRBD1. J was trimmed by 7 bases and V by 5 bases; bases with no gene match: 13. The CDR3 is 16 amino acids. Germline V gives CDR1 SNHLY, CDR2 FYNNEI. CDR3: CASSTPGTGSGNEQFF. Written as DNA, the CDR3 is TGTGCCAGCAGTACACCCGGGACAGGCAGTGGGAATGAGCAGTTCTTC.

This clone was observed a handful of times. The chain has TRBV4-3 and TRBJ2-1, with D perhaps matching TRBD1 (6 bases). This CDR3 comprises 14 residues. The V gene's germline CDR1 is LGHNA and CDR2 YSLEER. The V end lost 4 bases, the J end lost 8 bases, and 15 bases lay between the germline ends. CDR3 residues: CASSLGSQGYEQFF. The DNA for the CDR3 is TGCGCCAGCAGCCTGGGGTCTCAGGGGTATGAGCAGTTCTTC.

The rearrangement joins TRBV27 to TRBJ2-3; D is uncertain. This CDR3 is 12 amino acids long. Germline CDR1 is MNHEY and CDR2 is SMNVEV (reference sequence). Between the trimmed V and J ends, which lost 4 bases and 1 base, there was a span of 3 bases. CDR3 nucleotide sequence: TGTGCCAGCAGTTCCGGCACAGATACGCAGTATTTT. Its protein is CASSSGTDTQYF.

V is TRBV6-5 and J is TRBJ2-2; D gene uncertain. Trimming took off 5 bases at V and 2 bases at J, with 12 bases between the two ends. CDR3 length: 15 residues. Germline-derived CDR1 and CDR2 are MNHEY and SVGAGI. DNA for the CDR3: TGTGCCAGCAGTGCGGTGGCAGACAACACCGGGGAGCTGTTTTTT. It yields the protein CASSAVADNTGELFF.

This chain links TRBV4-3 with TRBJ1-4; 8 bases match TRBD1. Trimming took 3 bases from V and 3 from J; bases not matched to a gene: 6. Per germline, CDR1 LGHNA and CDR2 YSLEER. The CDR3 is made up of 16 amino acids. In nucleotides, the CDR3 is TGCGCCAGCAGCCATGGACAGGGAGCGGCTAATGAAAAACTGTTTTTT. Protein product: CASSHGQGAANEKLFF.

The chain couples TRBV28 to TRBJ1-5; TRBD1 aligns across 8 bases. V lost 7 bases, J lost 6 bases, and 14 bases stayed unmatched. Per germline, CDR1 MDHEN and CDR2 SYDVKM. The CDR3 spans 16 residues. In DNA form, the CDR3 reads TGTGCCAGCACCCTAGGAGTGGACAGGGCCACTCAGCCCCAGCATTTT. It translates to CASTLGVDRATQPQHF.

The chain recombines TRBV7-9 with TRBJ2-3; 7 bases map to TRBD2. After removal of 5 bases from V and 0 bases from J, the junction contained 5 bases not matched to a gene. The CDR3 is 15 residues long. The germline V gene encodes CDR1 SEHNR and CDR2 FQNEAQ (reference sequence). CDR3 residues: CASSPSRGSTDTQYF. As DNA, the CDR3 is TGTGCCAGCAGCCCCTCGCGGGGGAGCACAGATACGCAGTATTTT.

The chain links TRBV2 to TRBJ2-3; 7 nucleotides match TRBD2. CDR1 and CDR2 (germline): SNHLY, FYNNEI. The CDR3 contains 15 residues. Trimming took 6 bases from V and 2 from J; bases not matched to a gene: 8. CDR3 loop: CASRDLAESTDTQYF. Written as DNA, the CDR3 is TGTGCCAGCAGGGATCTAGCGGAATCCACAGATACGCAGTATTTT. The full variable domain, with the rest looked up from reference TRBV2 and TRBJ2-3, is EPEVTQTPSHQVTQMGQEVILRCVPISNHLYFYWYRQILGQKVEFLVSFYNNEISEKSEIFDDQFSVERPDGSNFTLKIRSTKLEDSAMYFCASRDLAESTDTQYFGPGTRLTVL.